Sequencing of this T cell receptor beta chain was carried out in a study of T cells expressing NK-cell markers. Study details: Among eight sequenced donors, seven carried HCMV seropositivity while one was seronegative. Overall study findings and caveats: Questions lingered over whether expanded NKG2C+ T cell clones were HCMV-specific.

Comments on this clonotype: Its antigen is as yet unknown.

CDR3 length: 13 amino acids. Germline V gene data show CDR1 as SNHLY and CDR2 as FYNNEI. TCRdb re-called the 5' RACE reads and shows each CDR3 protein once, DNA omitted. The sample has 500,000 to 600,000 distinct CDR3 sequences. The chain is built from TRBV2 and TRBJ1-4; the D gene TCRdb calls, TRBD1, cannot be checked with no DNA. The sample consisted of blood T cells: a sorted CD56 or NKG2C T cell subset, CD4+ or CD8+ T cells, or bulk PBMC T cells (not recorded which). The receptor comes from a man between 18 and 35 years old in good health. The CDR3 here is CAGGQGLREKLFF.